Below are 9 T cell receptor beta chains sequenced from a single sample in a study of blood T cell repertoires in COVID-19. TCRdb's copy holds only in-frame clones and misses some; the assay was immunoSEQ multiplex PCR. The table records 40,000 to 60,000 clones, more than 65% of them present only once. Input material: peripheral blood. The origin of the receptors is a woman between 65 and 79 years old with acute or convalescent COVID-19.

In this sample, this clone turned up once. The chain uses TRBV19 and TRBJ2-3; a weak D match, TRBD1 (6 bases). Germline V lookup: CDR1 LNHDA, CDR2 SQIVND (reference sequence). V was pared by 6 bases and J by 3 bases, with 7 bases between. The CDR3 length is 12 residues. CDR3 sequence: CASRGATDTQYF. CDR3 nucleotide sequence: TGTGCCAGTAGGGGGGCTACAGATACGCAGTATTTT.

This clone was observed a single time. The gene calls are TRBV7-2 and TRBJ2-1; TRBD2 agrees at 10 bases. Germline V lookup: CDR1 SGHTA, CDR2 FQGNSA. This CDR3 has 15 residues. V lost 1 base to trimming and J lost 8 bases; unmatched junction nucleotides: 5. Here the CDR3 DNA reads TGTGCCAGCAGCTTAGGGGGACTAGCGTTCCATGAGCAGTTCTTC. As protein: CASSLGGLAFHEQFF.

This chain uses TRBV6-5 with TRBJ1-4; no firm D call. The CDR3 loop spans 14 amino acids. Germline V gene lookup returns CDR1 MNHEY and CDR2 SVGAGI. V was cut by 0 bases and J by 8 bases, with 10 bases left in between. In DNA form, the CDR3 reads TGTGCCAGCAGTTACTCCGGCCCGGGGGAAAAACTGTTTTTT. It codes for CASSYSGPGEKLFF.

CDR3 sequence: CASKGGQIYNSPLHF. As DNA, the CDR3 is TGTGCCAGCAAGGGAGGCCAGATCTATAATTCACCCCTCCACTTT. V gene TRBV2 combines with J gene TRBJ1-6, with D unresolved. Trimming removed 7 bases from V and 3 bases from J, with 13 bases in between. This CDR3 has 15 amino acids. Germline V gene sequence: CDR1 SNHLY, CDR2 FYNNEI.

J is TRBJ2-1 and V is TRBV27, with 8 bases that match TRBD2. The V gene's germline CDR1 is MNHEY and CDR2 SMNVEV (reference sequence). V was clipped by 5 bases and J by 5 bases; unmatched bases: 17. The length of the CDR3 is 18 residues. CDR3 sequence: CASSEKGARGGRNNEQFF. The CDR3 bases are TGTGCCAGCAGTGAAAAAGGAGCACGGGGGGGGAGGAACAATGAGCAGTTCTTC.

This sequence joins TRBV2 and TRBJ1-1, with 7 bases aligning to TRBD1. Germline V gene data show CDR1 as SNHLY and CDR2 as FYNNEI. CDR3 length: 15 amino acids. J was trimmed by 4 bases and V by 6 bases; bases with no gene match: 11. The CDR3 DNA is TGTGCCAGCAGGGGATTACAGGGGCGCATCACTGAAGCTTTCTTT. It translates to CASRGLQGRITEAFF.

Of note for this clone: This may stem from a read error, because a much larger clone lies one nucleotide away. V and J are TRBV12-3 or TRBV12-4 and TRBJ2-5; 7 nucleotides match TRBD1. This CDR3 contains 13 residues. The V gene end was trimmed by 5 bases and the J gene end by 1 base; junction bases not matched to a gene: 1. The CDR3 loop is CASSRDSQETQYF. The CDR3 nucleotides are TGTGCCAGCAGTCGGGACAGCCAAGAGACCCAGTACTTC.

At least ten counts were recorded for this clone. This rearrangement joins TRBV2 to TRBJ1-6; D perhaps matches TRBD1 (6 bases). This CDR3 is 15 amino acids long. Germline V gene lookup returns CDR1 SNHLY and CDR2 FYNNEI. The V end was cut by 6 bases, the J end by 7 bases, with 16 bases between. This CDR3 reads CASSATHRENSPLHF. CDR3 coding DNA: TGTGCCAGCAGCGCCACCCACAGGGAAAATTCACCCCTCCACTTT.

This sequence joins TRBV10-3 and TRBJ2-1; 15 nucleotides agree with TRBD2. This CDR3 is built from 16 residues. Germline V gene lookup returns CDR1 ENHRY and CDR2 SYGVKD. The V and J ends lost 5 bases and 7 bases, in that order; junction bases with no gene match: 6. CDR3 in amino acids: CAISNGLAGGPNEQFF. Written as DNA, the CDR3 is TGTGCCATCAGTAACGGACTAGCGGGGGGGCCTAATGAGCAGTTCTTC.